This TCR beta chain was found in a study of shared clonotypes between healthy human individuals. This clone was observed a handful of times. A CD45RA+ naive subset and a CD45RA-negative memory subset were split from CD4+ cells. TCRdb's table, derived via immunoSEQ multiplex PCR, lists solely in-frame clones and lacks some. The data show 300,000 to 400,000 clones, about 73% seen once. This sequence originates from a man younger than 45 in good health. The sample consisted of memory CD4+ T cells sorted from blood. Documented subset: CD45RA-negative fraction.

The CDR3 is CASSPDSSNEQFF. The DNA of the CDR3 is TGTGCCAGCTCACCGGACTCTAGCAATGAGCAGTTCTTC. This chain links TRBV18 with TRBJ2-1; D might be TRBD2 (5 bases). The CDR3 covers 13 residues. The germline CDR1 and CDR2 sequences are KGHSH and LQKENI. The V and J ends lost 3 bases and 6 bases respectively, with 9 bases between them. The full variable domain, in which reference TRBV18 and TRBJ2-1 provide the parts outside the CDR3, is NAGVMQNPRHLVRRRGQEARLRCSPMKGHSHVYWYRQLPEEGLKFMVYLQKENIIDESGMPKERFSAEFPKEGPSILRIQQVVRGDSAAYFCASSPDSSNEQFFGPGTRLTVL.